This T cell receptor (beta chain) is drawn from a study of shared clonotypes between healthy human individuals. Findings of the study overall: Estimated richness values were generally larger in naive subsets than in memory subsets.

This clone was counted once. The antigen is undetermined. Every subset's genomic DNA went evenly onto several immunoSEQ plates. The assay was immunoSEQ multiplex PCR, and TCRdb's table has in-frame clones only and misses some. This sample has approximately 640,000 clones, with about 92% found just once. There were no recent acute infections or vaccinations among the donors, who were healthy HIV-negative adults. Every donor was a Caucasian adult from Nashville, Tennessee. Germline-derived CDR1 and CDR2 are SGDLS and YYNGEE. Trimming stripped 0 bases from V and 3 bases from J, with 12 bases between. The CDR3 spans 15 residues.

This TCR derives from a man younger than 35 in good health. Some clones in this sample may be carry-over from other donors' samples. The rearrangement links TRBV9 to TRBJ1-1; D call uncertain. The sequencing sample was made of memory CD8+ T cells from PBMCs. The subset here: CD45RO+ cells pooled with CCR7-negative TemRA cells. The CDR3 region has the DNA TGTGCCAGCAGCGTAGAGGGAGGGCAATACACTGAAGCTTTCTTT. This codes for CASSVEGGQYTEAFF.